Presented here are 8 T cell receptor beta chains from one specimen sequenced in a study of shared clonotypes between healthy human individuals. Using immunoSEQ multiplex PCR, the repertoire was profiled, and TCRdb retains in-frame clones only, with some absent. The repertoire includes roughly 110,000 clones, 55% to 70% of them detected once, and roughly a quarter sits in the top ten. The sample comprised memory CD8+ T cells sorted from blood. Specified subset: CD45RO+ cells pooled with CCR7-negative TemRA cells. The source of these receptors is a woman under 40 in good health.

DNA of the CDR3: TGCGCCAGCAGCTTGGATATAGGGGCCGGGGAGCTGTTTTTT. Translated, it gives CASSLDIGAGELFF. This chain connects TRBV5-1 to TRBJ2-2; a weak D match, TRBD1 (5 bases). Trimming stripped 0 bases from V and 6 bases from J, with 9 bases between. Germline V CDR1 and CDR2: SGHRS, YFSETQ. This CDR3 is built from 14 residues.

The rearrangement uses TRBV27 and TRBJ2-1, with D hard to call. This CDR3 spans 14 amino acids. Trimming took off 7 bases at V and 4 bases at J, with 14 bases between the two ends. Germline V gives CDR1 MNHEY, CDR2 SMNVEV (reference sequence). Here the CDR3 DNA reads TGTGCCAGCACAGGTTTGGCTAATTACAATGAGCAGTTCTTC. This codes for CASTGLANYNEQFF.

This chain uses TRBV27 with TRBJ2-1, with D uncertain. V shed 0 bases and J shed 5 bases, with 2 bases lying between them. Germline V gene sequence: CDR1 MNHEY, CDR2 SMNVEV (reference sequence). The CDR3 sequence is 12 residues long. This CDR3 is CASSLSDNEQFF. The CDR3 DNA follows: TGTGCCAGCAGTTTATCGGACAATGAGCAGTTCTTC.

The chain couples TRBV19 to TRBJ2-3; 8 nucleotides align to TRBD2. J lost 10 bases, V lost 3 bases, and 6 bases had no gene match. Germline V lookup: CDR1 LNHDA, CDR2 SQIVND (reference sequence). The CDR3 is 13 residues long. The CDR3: CASSIRSGSPQYF. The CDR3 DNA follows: TGTGCCAGTAGTATCCGCAGCGGGAGCCCGCAGTATTTT. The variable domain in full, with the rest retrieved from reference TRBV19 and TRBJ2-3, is DGGITQSPKYLFRKEGQNVTLSCEQNLNHDAMYWYRQDPGQGLRLIYYSQIVNDFQKGDIAEGYSVSREKKESFPLTVTSAQKNPTAFYLCASSIRSGSPQYFGPGTRLTVL.

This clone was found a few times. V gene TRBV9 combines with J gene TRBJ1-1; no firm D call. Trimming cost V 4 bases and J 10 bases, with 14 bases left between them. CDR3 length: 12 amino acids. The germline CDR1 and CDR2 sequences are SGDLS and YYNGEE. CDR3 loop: CASSPMELGAFF. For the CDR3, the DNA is TGTGCCAGCAGCCCAATGGAGCTGGGAGCTTTCTTT.

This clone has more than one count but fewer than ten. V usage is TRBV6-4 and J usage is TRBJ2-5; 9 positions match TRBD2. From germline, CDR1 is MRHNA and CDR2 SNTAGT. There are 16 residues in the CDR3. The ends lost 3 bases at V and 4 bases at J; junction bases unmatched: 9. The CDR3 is CASSELAGSGRETQYF. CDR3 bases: TGTGCCAGCAGTGAGCTAGCGGGATCTGGCAGAGAGACCCAGTACTTC.

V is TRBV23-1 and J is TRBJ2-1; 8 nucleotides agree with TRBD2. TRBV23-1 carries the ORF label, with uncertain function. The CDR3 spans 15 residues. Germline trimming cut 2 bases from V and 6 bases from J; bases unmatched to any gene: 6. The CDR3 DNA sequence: TGCGCCAGCAGTCAAGCCAAAACTAGCGGCAATGAGCAGTTCTTC. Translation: CASSQAKTSGNEQFF.

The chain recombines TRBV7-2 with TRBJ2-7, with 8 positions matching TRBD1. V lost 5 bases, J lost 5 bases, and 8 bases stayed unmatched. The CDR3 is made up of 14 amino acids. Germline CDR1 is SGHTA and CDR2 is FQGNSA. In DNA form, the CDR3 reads TGTGCCAGCAGCCCCACAGGGGGGTACCACGAGCAGTACTTC. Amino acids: CASSPTGGYHEQYF.